The subject of this entry is one T cell receptor beta chain. Its target is not known. This entry comes from a study of persistence of HIV-infected CD4 T cells. Study-level information: Median time on suppressive ART was seven to eight years. Multiple blood draws of up to about 200 mL, except a couple of donors with single leukapheresis. General study points: Rare CMV-responding cells carrying HIV-1 proviruses were not analyzed separately for TCR.

Anti-CD3/anti-CD28 beads served as a nonspecific positive control stimulus. Responding CD4+ T cells were sorted by upregulation of both CD40 ligand and CD69. Donors were HIV-1-infected adults who began suppressive ART during chronic infection. The libraries were made with immunoSEQ version 4 in survey mode. Here immunoSEQ multiplex PCR was the method, and the copy in TCRdb shows in-frame clones only, minus some. Among 30,000 to 45,000 clones, roughly 90% were seen once, and the ten largest hold 1.3%. Germline assignment: CDR1 SNHLY and CDR2 FYNNEI. CDR3 length: 17 amino acids. The V gene end was trimmed by 3 bases and the J gene end by 8 bases; junction bases not matched to a gene: 12.

The V call is TRBV2, the J call TRBJ2-1; TRBD2 aligns across 11 bases. This TCR derives from an adult man with HIV who was CMV-seropositive. The specimen was CD4+ T cells sorted from PBMCs after approximately 19-hour stimulation, collected from a patient who received antiretroviral therapy. The chain's CDR3 is CASSEAFLAGGVDEQFF. The CDR3 nucleotides read TGTGCCAGCAGTGAGGCCTTCCTAGCGGGAGGTGTAGATGAGCAGTTCTTC.